This TCR beta chain derives from a study of T cell responses to AZD1222 COVID-19 vaccine (dated by TCRdb to the early 2020s). As for the study more broadly: AZD1222 recipients given second doses at about 4 weeks or at about 12 weeks were pooled, since spike-specific TCR depth and breadth were not found to differ between the two schedules. A total of just over 230 trial participants underwent TCR sequencing, of whom under 220 had received two doses of AZD1222 and about 26 had received two doses of the MenACWY control vaccine. Trial participants were enrolled into age subgroups of 18-55, 56-69 and 70-plus years, which contained about 150, 27 and 61 TCR-sequenced participants, respectively. What the work shows at the level of the full study, not this receptor alone: Conclusions about previously exposed vaccinees are limited, since just a handful of AZD1222 recipients were seropositive for SARS-CoV-2 at baseline. The whole spike protein was spanned by vaccine-associated CD4 TCRs, and dominant responses were seen in regions 160-218 and 743-854. Nearly half of unique spike-specific TCRs reportedly recognized epitopes outside regions mutated in the B.1.351 and B.1.1.7 variants. After two AZD1222 doses, spike-specific TCR breadth and depth were significantly higher than at day 0 and than in MenACWY recipients. In the small 56-69-year group, the increase in depth fell short of significance, most likely because of low power. Because no day 14 peak-response samples were available, repertoires were characterized only after the peak T cell response. Participants were mostly white British, with more females than males. The authors suggested clonal diversity may have been underestimated.

The germline V gene sets CDR1 to SGHTA and CDR2 to FQGNSA. The CDR3 has 15 amino acids, counting the end cysteine and phenylalanine. Only the CDR3 region is kept as DNA, spanning 45 bases read in frame from base 1. V trim: 5 bases; J trim: 4 bases; unmatched bases: 7. Note on this clone: The antigen it binds to is not known. The sample holds no much larger clone one base away, and base qualities are not on file.

The CDR3 regions of human TCRbeta chains were analyzed by immunosequencing. The source study handled its data this way. Repertoire TCRs were matched against a reference library of SARS-CoV-2-specific TCRs generated with the MIRA antigen-specificity platform. Breadth was defined as the fraction of unique TCRs that were SARS-CoV-2-associated, and depth was defined as the fraction of total T cells that were SARS-CoV-2-associated. Each spike-specific TCR was assigned to its reactive spike region and to a CD4 or CD8 class using the MIRA data. Log10-transformed breadth and depth values were compared by one-way ANOVA with Sidak's multiple comparisons tests. The immuneACCESS repertoire file appears here via TCRdb, limited to in-frame rearrangements. These files lack a portion of the clones; in checked studies, under half of the deficit traces to unresolved V genes, and the cause of the others is not known. From that table come the V and J calls and clone size; the DNA was used to work out D and trimming. This sample is represented by 57,000 or so clones; 76% of them were singletons. Over 12% of the sample is in the top ten clones.

Reading the label with the study, this specimen's time point is: baseline before first vaccination. Vaccinee samples were obtained from the UK trials COV001 and COV002, which included a single-blind randomized controlled phase 2/3 trial of AZD1222 (ChAdOx1 nCoV-19) in healthy adults. For TCRbeta chain sequencing, PBMC samples were collected from trial participants at day 0 and at day 28 after the second dose. This receptor was obtained from an adult in good health. The sequencing here drew on peripheral blood, taken on day 0 of AZD1222 vaccination. The V and J genes are TRBV7-2 and TRBJ1-4; the central 7 bases match TRBD1. In nucleotides, the sequence is TGTGCCAGCAGCCTTCAGGGACAGTATAATGAAAAACTGTTTTTT. Its protein product is CASSLQGQYNEKLFF.